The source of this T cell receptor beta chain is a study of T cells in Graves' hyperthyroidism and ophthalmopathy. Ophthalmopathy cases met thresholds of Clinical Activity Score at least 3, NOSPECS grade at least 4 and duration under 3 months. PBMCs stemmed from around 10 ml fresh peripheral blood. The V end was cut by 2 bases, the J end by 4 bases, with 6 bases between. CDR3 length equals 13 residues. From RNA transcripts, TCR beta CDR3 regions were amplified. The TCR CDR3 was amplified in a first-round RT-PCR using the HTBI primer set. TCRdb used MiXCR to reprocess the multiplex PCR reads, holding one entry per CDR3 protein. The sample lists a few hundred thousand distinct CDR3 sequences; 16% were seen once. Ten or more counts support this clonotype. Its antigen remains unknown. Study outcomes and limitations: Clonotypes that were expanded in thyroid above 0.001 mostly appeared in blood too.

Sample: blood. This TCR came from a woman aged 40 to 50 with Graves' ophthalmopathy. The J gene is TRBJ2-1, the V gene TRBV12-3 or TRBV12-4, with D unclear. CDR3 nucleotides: TGTGCCAGCAGTTTACACGGTTACAATGAGCAGTTCTTC. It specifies CASSLHGYNEQFF.